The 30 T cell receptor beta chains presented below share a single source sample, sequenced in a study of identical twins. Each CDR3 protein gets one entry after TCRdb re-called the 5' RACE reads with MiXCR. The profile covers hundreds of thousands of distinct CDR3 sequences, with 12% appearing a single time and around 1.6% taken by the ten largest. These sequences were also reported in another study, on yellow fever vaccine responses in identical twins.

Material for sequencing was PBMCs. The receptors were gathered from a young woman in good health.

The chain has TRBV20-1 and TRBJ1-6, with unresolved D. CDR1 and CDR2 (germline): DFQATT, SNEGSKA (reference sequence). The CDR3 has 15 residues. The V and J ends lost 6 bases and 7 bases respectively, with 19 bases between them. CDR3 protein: CSANYLRGKNSPLHF. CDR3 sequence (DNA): TGCAGTGCAAACTACCTCCGAGGGAAAAATTCACCCCTCCACTTT.

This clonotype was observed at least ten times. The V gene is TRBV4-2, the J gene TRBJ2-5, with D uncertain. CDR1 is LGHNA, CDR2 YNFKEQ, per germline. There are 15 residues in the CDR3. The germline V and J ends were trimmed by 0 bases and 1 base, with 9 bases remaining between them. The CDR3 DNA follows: TGTGCCAGCAGCCAAGATCGGCAAAGCCAAGAGACCCAGTACTTC. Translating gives CASSQDRQSQETQYF.

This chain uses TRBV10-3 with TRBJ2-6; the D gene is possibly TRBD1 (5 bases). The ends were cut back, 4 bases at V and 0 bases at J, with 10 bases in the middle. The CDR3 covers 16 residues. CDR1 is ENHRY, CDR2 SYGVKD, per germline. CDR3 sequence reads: CAISGAGNSGANVLTF. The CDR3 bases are TGTGCCATCAGTGGGGCAGGGAACTCTGGGGCCAACGTCCTGACTTTC.

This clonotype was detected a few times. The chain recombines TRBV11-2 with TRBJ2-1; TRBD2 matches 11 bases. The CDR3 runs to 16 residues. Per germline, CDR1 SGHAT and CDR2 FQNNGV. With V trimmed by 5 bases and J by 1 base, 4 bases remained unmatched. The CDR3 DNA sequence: TGTGCCAGCAGCCCCTCTAGCGGGAGGTCCTACAATGAGCAGTTCTTC. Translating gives CASSPSSGRSYNEQFF. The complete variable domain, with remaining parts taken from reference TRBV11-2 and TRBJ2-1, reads EAGVAQSPRYKIIEKRQSVAFWCNPISGHATLYWYQQILGQGPKLLIQFQNNGVVDDSQLPKDRFSAERLKGVDSTLKIQPAKLEDSAVYLCASSPSSGRSYNEQFFGPGTRLTVL.

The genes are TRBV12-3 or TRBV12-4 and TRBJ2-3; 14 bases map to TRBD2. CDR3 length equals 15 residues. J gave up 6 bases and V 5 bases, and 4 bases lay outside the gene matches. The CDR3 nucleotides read TGTGCCAGCAGTGTGGGACTAGCGGGAGTTGATACGCAGTATTTT. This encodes CASSVGLAGVDTQYF.

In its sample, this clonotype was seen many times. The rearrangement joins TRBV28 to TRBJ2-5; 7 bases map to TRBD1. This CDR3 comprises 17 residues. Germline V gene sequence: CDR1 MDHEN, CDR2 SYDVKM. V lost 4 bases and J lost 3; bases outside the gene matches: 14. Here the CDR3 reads CASSYMALSTGKETQYF. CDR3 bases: TGTGCCAGCAGTTATATGGCGCTATCGACAGGGAAAGAGACCCAGTACTTC.

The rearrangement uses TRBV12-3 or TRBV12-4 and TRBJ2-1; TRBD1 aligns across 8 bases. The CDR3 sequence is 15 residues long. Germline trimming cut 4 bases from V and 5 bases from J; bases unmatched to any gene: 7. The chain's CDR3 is CASSSTGEQNNEQFF. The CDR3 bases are TGTGCCAGCAGTTCGACAGGGGAACAGAACAATGAGCAGTTCTTC.

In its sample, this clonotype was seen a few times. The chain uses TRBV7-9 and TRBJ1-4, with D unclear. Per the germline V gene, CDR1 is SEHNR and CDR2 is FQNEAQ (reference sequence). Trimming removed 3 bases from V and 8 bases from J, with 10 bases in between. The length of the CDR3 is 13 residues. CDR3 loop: CASSLLEEEKLFF. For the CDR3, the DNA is TGTGCCAGCAGCTTGCTTGAGGAGGAAAAACTGTTTTTT.

In DNA form, the CDR3 reads TGCGCCAGCAGCTTGTGGGCAGGGGACGGAGAGACCCAGTACTTC. It is translated as CASSLWAGDGETQYF. This chain uses TRBV5-1 with TRBJ2-5, with D maybe TRBD1 (6 bases). Germline-derived CDR1 and CDR2 are SGHRS and YFSETQ. V was shortened by 1 base and J by 4 bases, with 14 bases between the two germline ends. The CDR3 is 15 amino acids.

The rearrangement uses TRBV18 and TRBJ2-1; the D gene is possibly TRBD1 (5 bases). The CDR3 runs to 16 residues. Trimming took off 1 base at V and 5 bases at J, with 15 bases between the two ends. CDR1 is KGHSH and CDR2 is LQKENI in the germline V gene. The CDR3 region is CASSPRDGAIHNEQFF. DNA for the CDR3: TGTGCCAGCTCACCACGGGATGGGGCGATCCACAATGAGCAGTTCTTC.

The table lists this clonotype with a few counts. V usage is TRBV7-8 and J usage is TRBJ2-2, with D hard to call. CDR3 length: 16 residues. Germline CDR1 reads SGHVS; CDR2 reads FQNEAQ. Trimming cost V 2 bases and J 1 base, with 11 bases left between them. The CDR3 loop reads CASSLLGNRNTGELFF. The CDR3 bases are TGTGCCAGCAGCTTACTGGGAAATCGGAACACCGGGGAGCTGTTTTTT.

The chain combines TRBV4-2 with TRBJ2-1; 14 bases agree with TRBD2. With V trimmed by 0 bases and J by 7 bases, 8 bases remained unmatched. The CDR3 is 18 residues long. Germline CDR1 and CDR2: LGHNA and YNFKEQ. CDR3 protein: CASSQDGTSGSFGNEQFF. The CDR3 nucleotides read TGTGCCAGCAGCCAAGATGGGACTAGCGGGAGTTTCGGTAATGAGCAGTTCTTC.

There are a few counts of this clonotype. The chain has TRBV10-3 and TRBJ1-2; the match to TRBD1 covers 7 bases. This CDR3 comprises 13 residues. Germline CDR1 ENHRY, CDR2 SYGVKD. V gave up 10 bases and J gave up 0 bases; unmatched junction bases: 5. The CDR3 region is CATRGGTNYGYTF. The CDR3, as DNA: TGTGCCACCAGGGGGGGAACTAACTATGGCTACACCTTC.

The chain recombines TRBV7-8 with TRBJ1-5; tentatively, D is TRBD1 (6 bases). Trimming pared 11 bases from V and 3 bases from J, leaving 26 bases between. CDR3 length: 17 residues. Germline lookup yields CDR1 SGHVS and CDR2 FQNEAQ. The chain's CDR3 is CASSVWETTGVNQPQHF. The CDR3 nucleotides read TGTGCCTCATCAGTATGGGAAACGACAGGCGTCAATCAGCCCCAGCATTTT.

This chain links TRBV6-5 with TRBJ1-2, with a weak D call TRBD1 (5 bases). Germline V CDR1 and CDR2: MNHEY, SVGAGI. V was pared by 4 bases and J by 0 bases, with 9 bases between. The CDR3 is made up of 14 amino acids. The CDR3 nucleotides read TGTGCCAGCAGTTTACAGGTGGCTAACTATGGCTACACCTTC. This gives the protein CASSLQVANYGYTF.

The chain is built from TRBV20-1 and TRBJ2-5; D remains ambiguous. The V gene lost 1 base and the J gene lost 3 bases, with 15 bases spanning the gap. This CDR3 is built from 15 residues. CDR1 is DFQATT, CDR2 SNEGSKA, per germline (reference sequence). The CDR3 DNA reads TGCAGTGCTAGAGGCCCTCGCCCCTCGAAAGAGACCCAGTACTTC. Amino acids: CSARGPRPSKETQYF.

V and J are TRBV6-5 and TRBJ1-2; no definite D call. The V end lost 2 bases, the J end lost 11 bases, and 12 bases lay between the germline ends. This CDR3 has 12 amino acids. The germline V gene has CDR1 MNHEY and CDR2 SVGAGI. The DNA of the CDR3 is TGTGCCAGCAGTTACCCCGGGCTTGGGTACACCTTC. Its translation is CASSYPGLGYTF.

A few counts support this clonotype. CDR3 sequence reads: CASSFGSRSRTGELFF. CDR3 sequence (DNA): TGTGCCAGCAGCTTCGGATCTAGAAGTCGCACCGGGGAGCTGTTTTTT. The chain uses TRBV5-8 and TRBJ2-2, with unresolved D. V lost 2 bases and J 4 bases, leaving 15 bases between the germline ends. The CDR3 has 16 residues. From germline, CDR1 is SGHTS and CDR2 YDEGEE.

The CDR3 nucleotides read TGTGCCAGCAGCTCTGGAAGGGGTAACGAGCAGTACGTC. Amino acids: CASSSGRGNEQYV. The rearrangement joins TRBV12-3 or TRBV12-4 to TRBJ2-7, with D perhaps matching TRBD1 (5 bases). Trimming took off 6 bases at V and 5 bases at J, with 14 bases between the two ends. The CDR3 consists of 13 residues.

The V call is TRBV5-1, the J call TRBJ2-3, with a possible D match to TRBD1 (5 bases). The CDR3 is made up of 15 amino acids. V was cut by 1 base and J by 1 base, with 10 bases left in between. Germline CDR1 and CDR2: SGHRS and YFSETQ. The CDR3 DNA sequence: TGCGCCAGCAGCTTGACAGGTTCTCGCACAGATACGCAGTATTTT. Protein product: CASSLTGSRTDTQYF.

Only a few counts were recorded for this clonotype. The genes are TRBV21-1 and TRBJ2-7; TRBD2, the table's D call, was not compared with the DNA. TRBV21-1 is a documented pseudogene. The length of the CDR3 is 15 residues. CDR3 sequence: CASSKSSGGSYEQYV. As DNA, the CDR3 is TGTGCCAGCAGCAAGTCTAGCGGGGGATCTTACGAGCAGTACGTC.

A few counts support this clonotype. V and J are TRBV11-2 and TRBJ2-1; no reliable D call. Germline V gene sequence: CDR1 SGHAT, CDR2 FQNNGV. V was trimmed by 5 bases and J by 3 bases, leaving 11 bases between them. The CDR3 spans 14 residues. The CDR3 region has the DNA TGTGCCAGCAGCCCCGATGTGAGCTACAATGAGCAGTTCTTC. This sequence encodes CASSPDVSYNEQFF.

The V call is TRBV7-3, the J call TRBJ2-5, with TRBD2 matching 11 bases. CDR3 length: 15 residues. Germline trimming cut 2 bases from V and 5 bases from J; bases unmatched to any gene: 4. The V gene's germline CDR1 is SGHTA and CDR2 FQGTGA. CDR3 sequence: CASSLGTSGLETQYF. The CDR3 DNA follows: TGTGCCAGCAGCTTAGGGACTAGCGGATTGGAGACCCAGTACTTC.

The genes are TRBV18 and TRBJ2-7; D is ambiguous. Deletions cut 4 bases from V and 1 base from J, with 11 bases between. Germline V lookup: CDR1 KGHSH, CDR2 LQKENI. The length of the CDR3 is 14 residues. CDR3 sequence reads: CASSQTDTSYEQYF. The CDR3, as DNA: TGTGCCAGCTCACAAACAGACACGTCCTACGAGCAGTACTTC.

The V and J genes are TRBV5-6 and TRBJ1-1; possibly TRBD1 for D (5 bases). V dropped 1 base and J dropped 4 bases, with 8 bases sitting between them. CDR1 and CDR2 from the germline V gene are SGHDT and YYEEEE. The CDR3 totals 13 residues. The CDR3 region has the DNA TGTGCCAGCAGCTTGAGGGGTTTCACTGAAGCTTTCTTT. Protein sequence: CASSLRGFTEAFF.

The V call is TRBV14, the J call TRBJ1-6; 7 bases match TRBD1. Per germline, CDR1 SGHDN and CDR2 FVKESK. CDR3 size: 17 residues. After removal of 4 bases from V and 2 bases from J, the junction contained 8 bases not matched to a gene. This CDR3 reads CASSPMIGGAYNSPLHF. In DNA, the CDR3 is TGTGCCAGCAGCCCGATGATAGGGGGCGCCTATAATTCACCCCTCCACTTT.

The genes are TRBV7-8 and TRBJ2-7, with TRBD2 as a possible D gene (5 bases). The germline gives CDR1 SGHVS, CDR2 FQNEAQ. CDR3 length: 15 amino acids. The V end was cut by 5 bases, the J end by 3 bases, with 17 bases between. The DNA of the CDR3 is TGTGCCAGCAGCCCCCGCCTCCTAGCTGGCTACGAGCAGTACTTC. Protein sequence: CASSPRLLAGYEQYF.

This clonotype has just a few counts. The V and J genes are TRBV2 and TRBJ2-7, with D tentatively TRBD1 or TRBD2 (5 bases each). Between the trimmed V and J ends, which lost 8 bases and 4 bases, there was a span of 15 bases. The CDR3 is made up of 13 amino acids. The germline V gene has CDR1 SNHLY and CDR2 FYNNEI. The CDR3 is CASRTDGGYEQYF. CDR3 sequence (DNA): TGTGCCAGCCGGACGGATGGGGGTTACGAGCAGTACTTC.

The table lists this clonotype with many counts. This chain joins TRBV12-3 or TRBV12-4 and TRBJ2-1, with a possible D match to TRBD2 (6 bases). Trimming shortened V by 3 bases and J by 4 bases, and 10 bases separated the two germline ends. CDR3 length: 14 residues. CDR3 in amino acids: CASSFQEGYNEQFF. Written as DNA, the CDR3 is TGTGCCAGCAGTTTCCAGGAGGGTTACAATGAGCAGTTCTTC.

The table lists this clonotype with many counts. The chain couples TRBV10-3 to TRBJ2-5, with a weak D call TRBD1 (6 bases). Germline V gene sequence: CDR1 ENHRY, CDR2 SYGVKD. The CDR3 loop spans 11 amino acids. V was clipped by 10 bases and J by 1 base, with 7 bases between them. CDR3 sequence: CATRGQETQYF. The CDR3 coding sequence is TGTGCCACCAGGGGCCAAGAGACCCAGTACTTC.